This T cell receptor beta chain was identified in a study of graft-versus-host responses after intestinal transplantation. Notes on the study in general: Circulating GvH clone levels at their peak were associated with HvG declines (early post-transplant).

Data came from immunoSEQ multiplex PCR; TCRdb stores just in-frame clones and leaves some out. The sample shows approximately 93,000 clones, 92% of them seen only once. A word on this clone: The antigen remains unidentified.

Sequenced here: unstimulated CD8+ T cells sorted from spleen or lymph node cells, sampled before transplant. This clonotype originated in a human donor who was the organ donor for an intestinal transplant.

The CDR3 nucleotides are TGTGCCAGCAGCGCTGGCGGGATCTCCTACGAGCAGTACTTC. Translated: CASSAGGISYEQYF. The chain carries TRBV9 and TRBJ2-7; tentative D call: TRBD2 (6 bases). Per the germline V gene, CDR1 is SGDLS and CDR2 is YYNGEE. Trimming pared 3 bases from V and 0 bases from J, leaving 10 bases between. The CDR3 loop spans 14 amino acids.